The rows below give T cell receptor beta chains drawn from one sample of a study of control samples from healthy donors and cancer patients. Repertoires were generated with immunoSEQ multiplex PCR, while TCRdb's copy carries only in-frame clones and drops some. The table lists 90,000 or so clones, around 90% of them singletons, with 14% in the top ten. The specimen was blood. The receptor set was obtained from a woman aged 70 to 79 in good health. CDR3s include the opening cysteine and the closing phenylalanine or tryptophan. The order of the fields is V gene, D gene, J gene, clone size, CDR3 protein, CDR3 DNA. A D gene is named only where the DNA matches it firmly. The size field is filled for only some rows; it gives once, few, many or a size class.

v_gene: TRBV11-2; d_gene: -; j_gene: TRBJ1-3; abundance: -; CDR3aa: CASSLAAAAGNTIYF; CDR3nt: TGTGCCAGCAGCTTGGCGGCGGCGGCTGGAAACACCATATATTTT
v_gene: TRBV6-5; d_gene: -; j_gene: TRBJ1-2; abundance: -; CDR3aa: CASSPRVNYGYTF; CDR3nt: TGTGCCAGCAGCCCCCGGGTCAACTATGGCTACACCTTC
v_gene: TRBV7-8; d_gene: -; j_gene: TRBJ2-7; abundance: -; CDR3aa: CASSPRQLRYEQYF; CDR3nt: TGTGCCAGCAGCCCCAGACAGTTACGCTACGAGCAGTACTTC
v_gene: TRBV4-1; d_gene: -; j_gene: TRBJ1-1; abundance: -; CDR3aa: CASSQGAQLGTEAFF; CDR3nt: TGCGCCAGCAGCCAGGGGGCCCAACTAGGGACTGAAGCTTTCTTT
v_gene: TRBV9; d_gene: -; j_gene: TRBJ1-2; abundance: -; CDR3aa: CASSPRENYGYTF; CDR3nt: TGTGCCAGCAGCCCAAGGGAGAACTATGGCTACACCTTC
v_gene: TRBV4-2; d_gene: -; j_gene: TRBJ1-1; abundance: -; CDR3aa: CASSQDVLSHTEAFF; CDR3nt: TGTGCCAGCAGCCAAGATGTCCTGTCCCACACTGAAGCTTTCTTT
v_gene: TRBV19; d_gene: -; j_gene: TRBJ2-2; abundance: -; CDR3aa: CASRLGVGNTGELFF; CDR3nt: TGTGCCAGTAGGCTAGGCGTCGGTAACACCGGGGAGCTGTTTTTT
v_gene: TRBV7-8; d_gene: -; j_gene: TRBJ1-5; abundance: -; CDR3aa: CASSVSFRNEYGQPQHF; CDR3nt: TGTGCCAGCAGCGTTAGTTTTCGGAACGAGTATGGTCAGCCCCAGCATTTT
v_gene: TRBV7-9; d_gene: -; j_gene: TRBJ1-2; abundance: -; CDR3aa: CASSLDLGNYGYTF; CDR3nt: TGTGCCAGCAGCTTAGACTTGGGAAACTATGGCTACACCTTC
v_gene: TRBV2; d_gene: -; j_gene: TRBJ1-5; abundance: -; CDR3aa: CASSGWIENNQPQHF; CDR3nt: TGTGCCAGCAGTGGTTGGATAGAAAACAATCAGCCCCAGCATTTT
v_gene: TRBV6-5; d_gene: -; j_gene: TRBJ2-4; abundance: once; CDR3aa: CASLGGGGNIQYF; CDR3nt: TGTGCCAGTTTGGGGGGTGGAGGAAACATTCAGTACTTC
v_gene: TRBV9; d_gene: TRBD2; j_gene: TRBJ2-1; abundance: -; CDR3aa: CASSVEGSGTLYNEQFF; CDR3nt: TGTGCCAGCAGCGTAGAAGGTAGCGGGACCCTATACAATGAGCAGTTCTTC
v_gene: TRBV12-3/TRBV12-4; d_gene: -; j_gene: TRBJ1-3; abundance: -; CDR3aa: CASSLTTIYF; CDR3nt: TGTGCCAGCAGTTTGACTACCATATATTTT
v_gene: TRBV3-1/TRBV3-2; d_gene: -; j_gene: TRBJ1-1; abundance: once; CDR3aa: CASSQHGTYTEAFF; CDR3nt: TGTGCCAGCAGCCAACATGGGACTTACACTGAAGCTTTCTTT
v_gene: TRBV6-6; d_gene: -; j_gene: TRBJ1-2; abundance: -; CDR3aa: CASSGVGGENYGYTF; CDR3nt: TGTGCCAGCAGTGGGGTAGGGGGGGAGAACTATGGCTACACCTTC
v_gene: TRBV5-1; d_gene: -; j_gene: TRBJ1-2; abundance: -; CDR3aa: CASSQDHTETGVYGYTF; CDR3nt: TGCGCCAGCAGCCAAGACCATACCGAAACAGGAGTCTATGGCTACACCTTC
v_gene: TRBV3-1/TRBV3-2; d_gene: TRBD2; j_gene: TRBJ2-2; abundance: few; CDR3aa: CASRRTSGDTGELFF; CDR3nt: TGTGCCAGCAGACGGACTAGCGGAGACACCGGGGAGCTGTTTTTT
v_gene: TRBV6-2/TRBV6-3; d_gene: -; j_gene: TRBJ2-1; abundance: few; CDR3aa: CASSLLPLNYGEQFF; CDR3nt: TGTGCCAGCAGTTTACTCCCATTAAATTACGGTGAGCAGTTCTTC
v_gene: TRBV29-1; d_gene: -; j_gene: TRBJ2-7; abundance: -; CDR3aa: CSVGGLGGSYEQYF; CDR3nt: TGCAGCGTTGGGGGCCTCGGGGGCTCCTACGAGCAGTACTTC
v_gene: TRBV11-3; d_gene: TRBD2; j_gene: TRBJ2-2; abundance: -; CDR3aa: CASSSLLGGTGELFF; CDR3nt: TGTGCCAGCAGCTCTCTCTTGGGGGGGACCGGGGAGCTGTTTTTT
v_gene: TRBV11-3; d_gene: -; j_gene: TRBJ2-2; abundance: -; CDR3aa: CASSGPDSVGELFF; CDR3nt: TGTGCCAGCAGCGGTCCGGATAGCGTCGGGGAGCTGTTTTTT
v_gene: TRBV3-1/TRBV3-2; d_gene: -; j_gene: TRBJ1-6; abundance: -; CDR3aa: CASSQDRANSPLHF; CDR3nt: TGTGCCAGCAGCCAAGATCGGGCCAATTCACCCCTCCACTTT
v_gene: TRBV12-3/TRBV12-4; d_gene: -; j_gene: TRBJ2-1; abundance: -; CDR3aa: CASSTGYYNEQFF; CDR3nt: TGTGCCAGCAGTACCGGGTACTACAATGAGCAGTTCTTC
v_gene: TRBV12-3/TRBV12-4; d_gene: -; j_gene: TRBJ2-7; abundance: -; CDR3aa: CASSSPGYEQYF; CDR3nt: TGTGCCAGCAGTTCCCCGGGCTACGAGCAGTACTTC
v_gene: TRBV30; d_gene: -; j_gene: TRBJ1-3; abundance: -; CDR3aa: CAWSRGAGNTIYF; CDR3nt: TGTGCCTGGAGTCGGGGGGCTGGAAACACCATATATTTT